This T cell receptor (beta chain) is from a study of shared clonotypes between healthy human individuals. Study outcomes and limitations: Clonotype sharing among donors likely depends on sequencing depth. Among the subsets, naive ones generally showed larger estimated richness than memory ones. For naive CD4 cells, roughly 5% of clonotypes were shared across a handful of donors.

Sequencing was performed with immunoSEQ multiplex PCR; in TCRdb, only in-frame clones are kept and a portion is missing. The data show approximately 2,000,000 clones, with around 92% seen just once and more than 0.35% held by the top ten. This clone was recorded only once. Its specificity is unknown. The CDR3 loop spans 13 amino acids. From germline, CDR1 is SGHTA and CDR2 FQGNSA. Trimming left V 5 bases short and J 5 bases short, with 13 bases between. The authors divided CD4+ cells into CD45RA+ naive and CD45RA-negative memory subsets. V usage is TRBV7-2 and J usage is TRBJ2-7; possible D gene TRBD1, 6 bases. Sequenced sample: naive CD4+ T cells from PBMCs. As to subset: CD45RA+ positively selected. This TCR was sampled from a man younger than 35 in good health. Some clones in this sample may be carry-over from other donors' samples. The CDR3 spells CASSARQVNEQYF. The CDR3 region has the DNA TGTGCCAGCAGCGCCAGACAGGTAAACGAGCAGTACTTC.